Detailed here is one T cell receptor beta chain. The data were taken from a study of T cell changes during pregnancy in multiple sclerosis. The V segment lost 2 bases and the J segment 8 bases; nucleotides outside the gene matches: 8. The CDR3 has 15 residues. CDR1 and CDR2 from the germline V gene are PRHDT and FYEKMQ (reference sequence). Clones were read by immunoSEQ multiplex PCR, and TCRdb kept only the in-frame ones, dropping some. The sample records 100,000 or so clones, around 93% being singletons. V is TRBV13 and J is TRBJ1-4; 7 bases line up with TRBD1. The TCR originated in a female donor with multiple sclerosis, enrolled in a pregnancy study. The sequencing here drew on peripheral blood, taken before pregnancy. CDR3 loop: CASSLSQGGSEKLFF. The CDR3 nucleotides are TGTGCCAGCAGCTTAAGCCAGGGGGGTAGCGAAAAACTGTTTTTT.